Below are 9 T cell receptor beta chains sequenced from a single sample in a study of shared clonotypes between healthy human individuals. The assay was immunoSEQ multiplex PCR, and TCRdb's table has in-frame clones only and misses some. The table has some 1,900,000 clones, about 95% seen once; the top ten hold around 1%. The naive CD8 subset, CD45RO-negative cells positively selected for CCR7, excluded terminally differentiated effector memory CD45RA+ cells. The specimen was naive CD8+ T cells sorted from blood. These receptors were collected from a man younger than 35 in good health.

This chain uses TRBV5-8 with TRBJ1-1; D perhaps matches TRBD1 (5 bases). V lost 3 bases and J lost 11, with 11 bases in between. The CDR3 contains 11 residues. CDR1 and CDR2 from the germline V gene are SGHTS and YDEGEE. In nucleotides, the CDR3 is TGTGCCAGCAGCTGGGGGGACCCGGCTTTCTTT. Translation gives CASSWGDPAFF.

The rearrangement uses TRBV29-1 and TRBJ2-7; D is ambiguous. Germline assignment: CDR1 SQVTM and CDR2 ANQGSEA. There are 11 residues in the CDR3. Between the trimmed V and J ends, which lost 4 bases and 7 bases, there was a span of 11 bases. The CDR3 sequence is CSVADPAEQYF. The DNA for the CDR3 is TGCAGCGTTGCTGACCCAGCGGAGCAGTACTTC.

The chain is built from TRBV25-1 and TRBJ2-1, with no clear D. This CDR3 comprises 12 residues. The V and J ends lost 6 bases and 4 bases respectively, with 7 bases between them. Germline V lookup: CDR1 MGHDK, CDR2 SYGVNS. The CDR3 here is CASRTGYNEQFF. In DNA, the CDR3 is TGTGCCAGCAGGACGGGTTACAATGAGCAGTTCTTC.

This chain links TRBV5-4 with TRBJ2-3; maybe TRBD2 (5 bases). The CDR3 has 14 residues. V shed 2 bases and J shed 6 bases, with 13 bases lying between them. Germline CDR1 reads SGHNT; CDR2 reads YYREEE (reference sequence). CDR3 region: CASSFWTPGDTQYF. CDR3 nucleotide sequence: TGTGCCAGCAGCTTTTGGACCCCGGGGGATACGCAGTATTTT.

The CDR3 protein is CASSSIARDPLPNEQFF. The CDR3 region has the DNA TGTGCCAGCAGCTCGATAGCCAGGGACCCCTTACCCAATGAGCAGTTCTTC. The J gene is TRBJ2-1, the V gene TRBV7-9, with D possibly being TRBD1 or TRBD2 (5 bases each). The CDR3 covers 17 residues. V lost 4 bases and J lost 6, with 22 bases in between. Per germline, CDR1 SEHNR and CDR2 FQNEAQ (reference sequence).

Concerning this clone: An end of the junction differs from the germline gene, which may be a read error. The chain couples TRBV19 to TRBJ1-6; D is perhaps TRBD1 (5 bases). Germline assignment: CDR1 LNHDA and CDR2 SQIVND (reference sequence). There are 15 residues in the CDR3. The CDR3 reads CASRDLGAYNSPLHF. The CDR3 DNA reads as TGTGCCAGTCGTGACCTCGGGGCCTACAATTCACCCCTCCACTTT.

V is TRBV10-3 and J is TRBJ2-1; 9 bases map to TRBD2. The CDR3 spans 17 residues. Germline V gives CDR1 ENHRY, CDR2 SYGVKD. The V gene end was trimmed by 0 bases and the J gene end by 8 bases; junction bases not matched to a gene: 11. The CDR3 DNA is TGTGCCATCAGTGAGTCGGCGGGACTAGCCTTATGGGATGAGCAGTTCTTC. Residues: CAISESAGLALWDEQFF.

With respect to this clone: Other nucleotide sequences from this sample produce the same CDR3. This chain uses TRBV4-1 with TRBJ1-5; perhaps TRBD1 as D (5 bases). Germline CDR1 MGHRA, CDR2 YSYEKL. The CDR3 covers 15 residues. V shed 1 base and J shed 2 bases, with 9 bases lying between them. In DNA, the CDR3 is TGCGCCAGCAGCCAAGGGGGAGGGGGCAATCAGCCCCAGCATTTT. This encodes CASSQGGGGNQPQHF.

The chain carries TRBV29-1 and TRBJ2-3; D gene uncertain. The germline gives CDR1 SQVTM, CDR2 ANQGSEA. The CDR3 extends over 14 amino acids. The ends were cut back, 7 bases at V and 2 bases at J, with 16 bases in the middle. This chain's CDR3 is CSALNYKPTDTQYF. CDR3 nucleotide sequence: TGCAGCGCTCTAAATTACAAACCCACAGATACGCAGTATTTT.